This T cell receptor beta chain was observed in a study of blood T cell repertoires in COVID-19. The method was immunoSEQ multiplex PCR; TCRdb's version includes in-frame clones alone and lacks a portion of them. The sample lists 360,000 or so clones, roughly 90% occurring once. The CDR3 length is 15 residues. The germline V gene has CDR1 SGDLS and CDR2 YYNGEE. After removal of 4 bases from V and 6 bases from J, the junction contained 12 bases not matched to a gene. This clone has more than one count but fewer than ten. Sequenced material: peripheral blood. This sequence joins TRBV9 and TRBJ2-7; 8 positions match TRBD1. The sequence was collected from a man aged 18 to 29 with active or convalescent COVID-19. CDR3 region: CASSPGWTGISEQYF. The CDR3 DNA sequence: TGTGCCAGCAGCCCAGGGTGGACAGGGATAAGCGAGCAGTACTTC.